This T cell receptor (beta chain) is from a study of blood T cell repertoires in COVID-19. Study information: COVID-19 samples from acute and convalescent phases originated in the United States, Italy and Spain. PBMCs, B-cell-depleted T cells, or T cells provided the cDNA or gDNA that made up the material.

This CDR3 region has 15 residues. In the original workflow: For nucleated cells, counts were estimated from reference gene primer amplification. Profiling relied on immunoSEQ multiplex PCR, and the TCRdb table lists in-frame clones only, not all of them. The D gene and trimming were derived from the DNA, and the V and J assignments and clone size from that table. This sample has about 98,000 clones; 82% occur once, and the top ten carry around a sixth. The sample consisted of peripheral blood. The sequence came from a man older than 75 with acute or convalescent COVID-19. This chain connects TRBV21-1 to TRBJ2-2; TRBD2, the table's D call, lacks a check against the DNA. TRBV21-1 is an annotated pseudogene. CDR3 region: CASSLRRPVGGELFF. CDR3 bases: TGTGCCAGCAGCCTCAGGAGGCCAGTCGGCGGGGAGCTGTTTTTT.